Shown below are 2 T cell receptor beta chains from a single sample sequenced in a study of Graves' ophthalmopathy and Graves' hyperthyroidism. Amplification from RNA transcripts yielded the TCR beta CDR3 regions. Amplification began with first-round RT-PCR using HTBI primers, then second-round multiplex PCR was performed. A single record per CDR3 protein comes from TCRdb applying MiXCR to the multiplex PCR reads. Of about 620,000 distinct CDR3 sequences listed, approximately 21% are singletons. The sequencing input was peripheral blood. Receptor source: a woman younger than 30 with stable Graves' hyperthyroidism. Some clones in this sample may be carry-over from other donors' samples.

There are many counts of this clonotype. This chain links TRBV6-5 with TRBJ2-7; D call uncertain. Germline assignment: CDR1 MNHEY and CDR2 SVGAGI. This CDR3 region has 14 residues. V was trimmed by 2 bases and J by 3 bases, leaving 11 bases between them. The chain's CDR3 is CASSYGSPGYEQYF. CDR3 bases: TGTGCCAGCAGTTACGGCTCCCCCGGCTACGAGCAGTACTTC.

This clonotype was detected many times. CDR3 loop: CASSPRPAGVGTQYF. Written as DNA, the CDR3 is TGTGCCAGCAGCCCGCGCCCAGCGGGGGTGGGGACCCAGTACTTC. This chain links TRBV28 with TRBJ2-5; TRBD2 aligns across 8 bases. The germline V gene encodes CDR1 MDHEN and CDR2 SYDVKM. This CDR3 is built from 15 residues. V shed 6 bases, J shed 7 bases, and the junction held 13 bases outside the gene matches.